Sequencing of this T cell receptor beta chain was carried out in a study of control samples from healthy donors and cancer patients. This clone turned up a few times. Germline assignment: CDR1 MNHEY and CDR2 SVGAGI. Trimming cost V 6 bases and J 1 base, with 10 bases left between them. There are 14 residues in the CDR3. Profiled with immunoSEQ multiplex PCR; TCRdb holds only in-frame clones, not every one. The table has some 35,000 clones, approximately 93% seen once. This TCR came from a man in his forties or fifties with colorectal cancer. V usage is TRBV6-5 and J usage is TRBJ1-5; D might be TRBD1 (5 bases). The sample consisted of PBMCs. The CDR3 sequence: CASRSGLSNQPQHF. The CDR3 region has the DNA TGTGCCAGCAGATCGGGACTCAGCAATCAGCCCCAGCATTTT.